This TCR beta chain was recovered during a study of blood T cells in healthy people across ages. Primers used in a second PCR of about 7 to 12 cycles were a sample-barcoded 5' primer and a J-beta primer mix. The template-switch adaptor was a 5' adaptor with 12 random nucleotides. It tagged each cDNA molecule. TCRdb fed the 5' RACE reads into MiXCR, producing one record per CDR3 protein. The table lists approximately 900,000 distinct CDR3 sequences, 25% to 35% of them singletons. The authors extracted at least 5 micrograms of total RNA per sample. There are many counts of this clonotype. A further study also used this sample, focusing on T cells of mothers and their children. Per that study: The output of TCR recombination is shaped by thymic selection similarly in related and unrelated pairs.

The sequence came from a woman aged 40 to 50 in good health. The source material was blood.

CDR3 protein: CASNPRLAGINEQFF. CDR3 bases: TGTGCCAGCAACCCAAGACTAGCGGGGATCAATGAGCAGTTCTTC. The rearrangement joins TRBV12-3 or TRBV12-4 to TRBJ2-1; 11 nucleotides match TRBD2. There are 15 residues in the CDR3. Trimming at V came to 7 bases and at J to 6 bases, leaving 8 bases not matched to a gene.